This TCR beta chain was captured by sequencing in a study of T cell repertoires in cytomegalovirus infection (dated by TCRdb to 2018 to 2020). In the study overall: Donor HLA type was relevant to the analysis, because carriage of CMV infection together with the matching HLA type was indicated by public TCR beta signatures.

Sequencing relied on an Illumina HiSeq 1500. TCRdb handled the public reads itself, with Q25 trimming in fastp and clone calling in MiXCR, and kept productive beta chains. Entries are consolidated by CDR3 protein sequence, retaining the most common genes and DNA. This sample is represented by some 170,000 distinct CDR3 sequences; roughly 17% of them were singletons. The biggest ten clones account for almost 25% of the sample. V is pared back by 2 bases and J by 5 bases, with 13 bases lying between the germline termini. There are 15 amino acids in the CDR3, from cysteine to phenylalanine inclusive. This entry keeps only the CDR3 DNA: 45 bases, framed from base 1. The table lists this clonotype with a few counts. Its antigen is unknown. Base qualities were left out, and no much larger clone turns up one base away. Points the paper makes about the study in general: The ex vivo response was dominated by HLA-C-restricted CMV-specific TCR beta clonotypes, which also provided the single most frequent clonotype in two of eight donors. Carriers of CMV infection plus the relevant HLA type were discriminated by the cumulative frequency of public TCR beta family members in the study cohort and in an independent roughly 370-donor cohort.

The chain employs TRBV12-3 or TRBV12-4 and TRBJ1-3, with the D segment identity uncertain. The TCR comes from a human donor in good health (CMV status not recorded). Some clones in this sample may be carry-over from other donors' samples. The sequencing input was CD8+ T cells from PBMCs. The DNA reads TGTGCCAGCAGTTTAAGCGGAAACGGACGAAACACCATATATTTT. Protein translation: CASSLSGNGRNTIYF.